The 5 T cell receptor beta chains below come from one sample, sequenced in a study of T cells in Graves' hyperthyroidism and ophthalmopathy. The investigators amplified TCR beta CDR3 regions from RNA transcripts. Initially, a first-round RT-PCR of the TCR CDR3 employed the HTBI primer set. MiXCR was run by TCRdb on the multiplex PCR reads, yielding one entry per CDR3 protein. The data contain approximately 530,000 distinct CDR3 sequences, approximately 15% of them seen just once; the ten biggest clones take up 18%. The sequenced material came from blood. These TCRs come from a woman in her late teens or twenties with Graves' hyperthyroidism.

This clonotype was seen repeatedly, ten times or more. The chain joins TRBV12-3 or TRBV12-4 to TRBJ1-1; D perhaps matches TRBD1 (5 bases). The V gene lost 3 bases and the J gene lost 1 base, with 15 bases spanning the gap. There are 16 residues in the CDR3. CDR3 region: CASSFESGMGNTEAFF. The CDR3 DNA sequence: TGTGCCAGCAGTTTCGAATCAGGGATGGGGAACACTGAAGCTTTCTTT.

The chain carries TRBV20-1 and TRBJ2-1; 8 bases align to TRBD1. With 0 bases clipped from V and 4 bases from J, the junction kept 14 bases outside the gene matches. The CDR3 length is 18 residues. Germline-derived CDR1 and CDR2 are DFQATT and SNEGSKA (reference sequence). The CDR3 DNA reads as TGCAGTGCTAGAGACCTTAACCTGGGACAGGCGGGTTACAATGAGCAGTTCTTC. It is translated as CSARDLNLGQAGYNEQFF.

The chain is built from TRBV9 and TRBJ1-1, with no clear D. Trimming took off 0 bases at V and 5 bases at J, with 14 bases between the two ends. The CDR3 covers 15 residues. Germline V gene data show CDR1 as SGDLS and CDR2 as YYNGEE. The CDR3 DNA reads TGTGCCAGCAGCGTAGAGGGAGAAGGGAGGACTGAAGCTTTCTTT. It yields the protein CASSVEGEGRTEAFF.

This clonotype was counted only a few times. The rearrangement uses TRBV11-3 and TRBJ2-5, with D perhaps TRBD1 or TRBD2 (5 bases each). Looked up from germline, CDR1 is SGHNT and CDR2 is YENEEA. The germline V and J ends were trimmed by 3 bases and 5 bases, with 16 bases remaining between them. CDR3 size: 15 residues. CDR3 DNA sequence: TGTGCCAGCAGCTTGATCTTTGAGGGGTTGGAGACCCAGTACTTC. This codes for CASSLIFEGLETQYF.

This clonotype was counted at least ten times. The chain has TRBV12-3 or TRBV12-4 and TRBJ2-7; 7 bases line up with TRBD1. This CDR3 is 14 amino acids long. J was trimmed by 3 bases and V by 6 bases; bases with no gene match: 8. The CDR3 nucleotides are TGTGCCAGCAGCTCAACAGACAGGGTCTACGAGCAGTACTTC. The encoded protein is CASSSTDRVYEQYF.